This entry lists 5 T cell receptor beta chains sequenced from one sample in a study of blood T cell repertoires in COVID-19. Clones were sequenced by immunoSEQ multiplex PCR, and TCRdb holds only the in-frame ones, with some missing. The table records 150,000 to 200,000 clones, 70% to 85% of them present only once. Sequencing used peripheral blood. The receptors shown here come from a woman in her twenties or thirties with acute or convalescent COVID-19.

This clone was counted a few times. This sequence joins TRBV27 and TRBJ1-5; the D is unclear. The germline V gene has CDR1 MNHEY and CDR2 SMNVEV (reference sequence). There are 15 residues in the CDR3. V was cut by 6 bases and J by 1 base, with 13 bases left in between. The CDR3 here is CASSLRARSNQPQHF. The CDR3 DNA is TGTGCCAGCAGCCTGCGGGCTCGAAGCAATCAGCCCCAGCATTTT.

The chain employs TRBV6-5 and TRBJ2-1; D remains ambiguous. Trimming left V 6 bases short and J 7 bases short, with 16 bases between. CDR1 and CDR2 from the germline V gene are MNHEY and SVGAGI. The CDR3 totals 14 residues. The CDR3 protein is CASSPALKRNEQFF. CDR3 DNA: TGTGCCAGCAGCCCCGCCCTAAAGAGGAATGAGCAGTTCTTC.

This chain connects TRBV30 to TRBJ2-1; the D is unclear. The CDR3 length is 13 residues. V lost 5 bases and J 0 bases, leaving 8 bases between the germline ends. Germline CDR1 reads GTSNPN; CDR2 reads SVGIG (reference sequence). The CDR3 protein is CAWYVSSYNEQFF. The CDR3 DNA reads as TGTGCCTGGTATGTTTCCTCCTACAATGAGCAGTTCTTC.

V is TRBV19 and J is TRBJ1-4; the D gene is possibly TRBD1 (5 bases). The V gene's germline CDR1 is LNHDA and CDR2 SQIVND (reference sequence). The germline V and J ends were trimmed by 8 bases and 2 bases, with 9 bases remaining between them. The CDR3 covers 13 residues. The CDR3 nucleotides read TGTGCCAGTGGGGGAGGGACTAATGAAAAACTGTTTTTT. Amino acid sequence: CASGGGTNEKLFF.

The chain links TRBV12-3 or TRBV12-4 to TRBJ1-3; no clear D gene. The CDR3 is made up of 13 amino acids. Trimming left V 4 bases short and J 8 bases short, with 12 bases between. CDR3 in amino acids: CASSSFSGYTIYF. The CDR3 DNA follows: TGTGCCAGCAGTTCATTTTCAGGTTACACCATATATTTT.